Listed below are T cell receptor beta chains from one sample, sequenced in a study of CD8 T cells in Susac syndrome. TCRdb used MiXCR to reprocess the immunoSEQ multiplex PCR reads, holding one entry per CDR3 protein. The data hold more than 250,000 distinct CDR3 sequences, with 92% observed a single time. Input material: CD4+ T cells from PBMCs. All receptors derive from a human donor with multiple sclerosis. Each CDR3 is given with its conserved first and last residue. The D gene is left open where the match is weak. Size is stated for part of the rows, as once, few or many counts, or as a class when the clone is expanded.

d_call: .; clone_size: .; j_call: TRBJ1-5; v_call: TRBV30; cdr3_nt: TGTGCCTGGAGTGGCGGTAATCAGCCCCAGCATTTT; cdr3_aa: CAWSGGNQPQHF
d_call: .; clone_size: .; j_call: TRBJ1-1; v_call: TRBV30; cdr3_nt: TGTGCCTGGACCTGGGGGATGAACACTGAAGCTTTCTTT; cdr3_aa: CAWTWGMNTEAFF
d_call: TRBD1; clone_size: few; j_call: TRBJ2-5; v_call: TRBV19; cdr3_nt: TGTGCCAGTTCGACAGGGGGCAGGGAGACCCAGTACTTC; cdr3_aa: CASSTGGRETQYF
d_call: .; clone_size: .; j_call: TRBJ1-5; v_call: TRBV7-9; cdr3_nt: TGTGCCAGCAGCTTAGAAGGGGGGGTGGGCAATCAGCCCCAGCATTTT; cdr3_aa: CASSLEGGVGNQPQHF
d_call: .; clone_size: .; j_call: TRBJ2-6; v_call: TRBV20-1; cdr3_nt: TGCAGTGCCCCCCAGAGCTCTGGGGCCAACGTCCTGACTTTC; cdr3_aa: CSAPQSSGANVLTF
d_call: .; clone_size: .; j_call: TRBJ1-1; v_call: TRBV5-6; cdr3_nt: TGTGCCAGCAGCCCTTTGGGGGTGGGGGGAAAATTGAACACTGAAGCTTTCTTT; cdr3_aa: CASSPLGVGGKLNTEAFF
d_call: .; clone_size: .; j_call: TRBJ2-4; v_call: TRBV12-3/TRBV12-4; cdr3_nt: TGTGCCAGCAGTTCTTCTTGGGTGGGGGCCAAAAACATTCAGTACTTC; cdr3_aa: CASSSSWVGAKNIQYF
d_call: .; clone_size: .; j_call: TRBJ2-4; v_call: TRBV15; cdr3_nt: TGTGCCACCAGCAGAACCCAAGGGACCGCTATGAGAGCCAAAAACATTCAGTACTTC; cdr3_aa: CATSRTQGTAMRAKNIQYF
d_call: TRBD1; clone_size: .; j_call: TRBJ1-1; v_call: TRBV11-2; cdr3_nt: TGTGCCAGCAGCTTAGAGGACAGGACCGAAGCTTTCTTT; cdr3_aa: CASSLEDRTEAFF
d_call: TRBD1; clone_size: .; j_call: TRBJ2-7; v_call: TRBV18; cdr3_nt: TGTGCCAGCTCACCGAGCCAGGGGGCGCAAATAGGCGAGCAGTACTTC; cdr3_aa: CASSPSQGAQIGEQYF
d_call: TRBD2; clone_size: .; j_call: TRBJ2-7; v_call: TRBV7-2; cdr3_nt: TGTGCCAGCAGCTTAGCCTCCTCCGCTAGCGGGAAGTCCTACGAGCAGTACTTC; cdr3_aa: CASSLASSASGKSYEQYF
d_call: .; clone_size: .; j_call: TRBJ2-6; v_call: TRBV6-1; cdr3_nt: TGTGCCACCAGAACTGAGGGGACTGGGGCCAACGTCCCGACTTTC; cdr3_aa: CATRTEGTGANVPTF
d_call: TRBD2; clone_size: .; j_call: TRBJ2-5; v_call: TRBV20-1; cdr3_nt: TGCAGTGCTAGAGATGTGCGGGGGGCTGATGAGACCCAGTACTTC; cdr3_aa: CSARDVRGADETQYF
d_call: TRBD2; clone_size: .; j_call: TRBJ2-7; v_call: TRBV9; cdr3_nt: TGTGCCAGCAGCCCCCATAGCGGGGCCTACGAGCAGTACTTC; cdr3_aa: CASSPHSGAYEQYF
d_call: .; clone_size: .; j_call: TRBJ1-4; v_call: TRBV20-1; cdr3_nt: TGCAGTGCTAGTCGCGCTTATGAAAAACTGTTTTTT; cdr3_aa: CSASRAYEKLFF
d_call: TRBD1; clone_size: .; j_call: TRBJ1-2; v_call: TRBV7-2; cdr3_nt: TGTGCCAGCAGCGATTCGACAGGGCCGTATGGCTACACCTTC; cdr3_aa: CASSDSTGPYGYTF
d_call: .; clone_size: .; j_call: TRBJ1-4; v_call: TRBV5-1; cdr3_nt: TGCGCCAGCAGCTTGGAAGTGGGGGCGGAGAGGGCTAAACTGTTTTTT; cdr3_aa: CASSLEVGAERAKLFF
d_call: .; clone_size: .; j_call: TRBJ1-5; v_call: TRBV2; cdr3_nt: TGTGCCAGCAGGAGGGACTTATCTTCGGCTCAGCCCCAGCATTTT; cdr3_aa: CASRRDLSSAQPQHF
d_call: .; clone_size: .; j_call: TRBJ1-2; v_call: TRBV29-1; cdr3_nt: TGCAGCGTTGAAAAGGGTACCTATGGCTACACCTTC; cdr3_aa: CSVEKGTYGYTF
d_call: TRBD1; clone_size: .; j_call: TRBJ2-7; v_call: TRBV2; cdr3_nt: TGTGCCAGCAGAGGACAGGGGGCCGGGGAGCAGTACTTC; cdr3_aa: CASRGQGAGEQYF
d_call: TRBD1; clone_size: few; j_call: TRBJ2-1; v_call: TRBV24-1; cdr3_nt: TGTGCCACCAGTGATTTGGCAGGGGGCTACAATGAGCAGTTCTTC; cdr3_aa: CATSDLAGGYNEQFF
d_call: .; clone_size: .; j_call: TRBJ2-7; v_call: TRBV7-2; cdr3_nt: TGTGCCAGCAGCTTAATCACTTGGGCGCAGTACTTC; cdr3_aa: CASSLITWAQYF
d_call: TRBD1; clone_size: .; j_call: TRBJ2-1; v_call: TRBV2; cdr3_nt: TGTGCCAGCAGTGGGGACAGCCATGAGCAGTTCTTC; cdr3_aa: CASSGDSHEQFF
d_call: TRBD1; clone_size: .; j_call: TRBJ2-5; v_call: TRBV20-1; cdr3_nt: TGCAGTGCCCGGACAGGGGGCAGAGGGACCCAGTACTTC; cdr3_aa: CSARTGGRGTQYF
d_call: .; clone_size: .; j_call: TRBJ1-2; v_call: TRBV30; cdr3_nt: TGTGCCTGGAGTCCAAGCGGCTTCTATGGCTACACCTTC; cdr3_aa: CAWSPSGFYGYTF
d_call: .; clone_size: .; j_call: TRBJ2-7; v_call: TRBV12-3/TRBV12-4; cdr3_nt: TGTGCCAGCAGTTTATCCCGTTCCGAGCAGTACTTC; cdr3_aa: CASSLSRSEQYF
d_call: .; clone_size: once; j_call: TRBJ1-1; v_call: TRBV5-1; cdr3_nt: TGCGCCAGCAGCTTCACAGCGTTGGAGAACGCTGAAGCTTTCTTT; cdr3_aa: CASSFTALENAEAFF
d_call: .; clone_size: few; j_call: TRBJ2-7; v_call: TRBV29-1; cdr3_nt: TGCAGCGCCCAACAGGGTCGCGAGCAGTACTTC; cdr3_aa: CSAQQGREQYF
d_call: .; clone_size: .; j_call: TRBJ1-2; v_call: TRBV20-1; cdr3_nt: TGCAGTGCTAGGAGGGCTGACACTAACTATGGCTACACCTTC; cdr3_aa: CSARRADTNYGYTF
d_call: TRBD1; clone_size: .; j_call: TRBJ2-7; v_call: TRBV18; cdr3_nt: TGTGCCAGCTCACAATCGACAGGGTCAGAGCAGTACTTC; cdr3_aa: CASSQSTGSEQYF
d_call: .; clone_size: .; j_call: TRBJ2-2; v_call: TRBV5-1; cdr3_nt: TGCGCCAGCAGCAGGGATGGGCACACCGGGGAGCTGTTTTTT; cdr3_aa: CASSRDGHTGELFF
d_call: .; clone_size: .; j_call: TRBJ1-1; v_call: TRBV19; cdr3_nt: TGTGCCAGTAGTGCCATACGGGGACACATGAACACTGAAGCTTTCTTT; cdr3_aa: CASSAIRGHMNTEAFF
d_call: .; clone_size: .; j_call: TRBJ1-2; v_call: TRBV24-1; cdr3_nt: TGTGCCACCAGTGATTGGTCCGACAGCACTTACTATGGCTACACCTTC; cdr3_aa: CATSDWSDSTYYGYTF
d_call: TRBD2; clone_size: .; j_call: TRBJ2-2; v_call: TRBV4-3; cdr3_nt: TGCGCCAGCAGCCAACAGGGCGGGAGATATCACGGGGAGCTGTTTTTT; cdr3_aa: CASSQQGGRYHGELFF
d_call: .; clone_size: once; j_call: TRBJ2-2; v_call: TRBV19; cdr3_nt: TGTGCCAGTAGTATAGTGGACGGAACCGGGGAGCTGTTTTTT; cdr3_aa: CASSIVDGTGELFF
d_call: .; clone_size: few; j_call: TRBJ1-5; v_call: TRBV6-6; cdr3_nt: TGTGCCAGCAGTAGGGGGGATCAGCCCCAGCATTTT; cdr3_aa: CASSRGDQPQHF
d_call: TRBD1; clone_size: .; j_call: TRBJ2-1; v_call: TRBV29-1; cdr3_nt: TGCAGCGCACATGGGACAGGGGGGGGTGAGCAGTTCTTC; cdr3_aa: CSAHGTGGGEQFF
d_call: .; clone_size: .; j_call: TRBJ1-1; v_call: TRBV4-3; cdr3_nt: TGCGCCAGCAGCCAAGATTTCGGGGACTTCGGGGCTGAAGCTTTCTTT; cdr3_aa: CASSQDFGDFGAEAFF
d_call: .; clone_size: .; j_call: TRBJ2-4; v_call: TRBV7-9; cdr3_nt: TGTGCCAGCAGCCAAGGACTGGGTATAGCCAAAAACATTCAGTACTTC; cdr3_aa: CASSQGLGIAKNIQYF
d_call: TRBD2; clone_size: once; j_call: TRBJ2-3; v_call: TRBV9; cdr3_nt: TGTGCCAGCAGCGTAGCTAGCGGGCGAGGCACAGATACGCAGTATTTT; cdr3_aa: CASSVASGRGTDTQYF
d_call: .; clone_size: .; j_call: TRBJ1-4; v_call: TRBV29-1; cdr3_nt: TGCAGCGTTGAAGTAGCAGGGGTGAATGAAAAACTGTTTTTT; cdr3_aa: CSVEVAGVNEKLFF
d_call: .; clone_size: few; j_call: TRBJ2-7; v_call: TRBV27; cdr3_nt: TGTGCCAGCAGTTTCGGGGCGGGGCCTTACGAGCAGTACTTC; cdr3_aa: CASSFGAGPYEQYF
d_call: TRBD1; clone_size: .; j_call: TRBJ2-2; v_call: TRBV6-2/TRBV6-3; cdr3_nt: TGTGCCAGCAGTTACTCGCCGCCTGGGACAGGCGGGGAGCTGTTTTTT; cdr3_aa: CASSYSPPGTGGELFF